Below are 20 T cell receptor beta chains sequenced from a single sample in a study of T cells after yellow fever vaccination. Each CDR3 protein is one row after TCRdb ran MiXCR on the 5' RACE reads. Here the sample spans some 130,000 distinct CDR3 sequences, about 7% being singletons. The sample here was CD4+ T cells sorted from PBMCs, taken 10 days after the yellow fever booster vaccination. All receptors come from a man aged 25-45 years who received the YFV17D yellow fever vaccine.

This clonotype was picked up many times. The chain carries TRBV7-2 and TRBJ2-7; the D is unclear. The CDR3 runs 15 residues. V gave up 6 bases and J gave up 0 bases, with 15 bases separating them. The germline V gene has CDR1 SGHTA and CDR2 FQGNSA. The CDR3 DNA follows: TGTGCCAGCAGACCCGGTGGTATGGTCTCCTACGAGCAGTACTTC. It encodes CASRPGGMVSYEQYF.

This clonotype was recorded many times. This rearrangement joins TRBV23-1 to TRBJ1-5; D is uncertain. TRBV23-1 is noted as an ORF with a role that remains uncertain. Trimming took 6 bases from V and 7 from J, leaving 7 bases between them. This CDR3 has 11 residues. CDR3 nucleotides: TGCGCCAGCAGGAGCCCCCAGCCCCAGCATTTT. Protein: CASRSPQPQHF.

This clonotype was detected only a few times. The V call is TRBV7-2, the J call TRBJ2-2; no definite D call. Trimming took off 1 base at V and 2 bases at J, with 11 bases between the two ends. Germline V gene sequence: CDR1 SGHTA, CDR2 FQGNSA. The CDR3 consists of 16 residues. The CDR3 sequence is CASSLEPIPNTGELFF. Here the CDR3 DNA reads TGTGCCAGCAGCTTAGAGCCAATCCCCAACACCGGGGAGCTGTTTTTT.

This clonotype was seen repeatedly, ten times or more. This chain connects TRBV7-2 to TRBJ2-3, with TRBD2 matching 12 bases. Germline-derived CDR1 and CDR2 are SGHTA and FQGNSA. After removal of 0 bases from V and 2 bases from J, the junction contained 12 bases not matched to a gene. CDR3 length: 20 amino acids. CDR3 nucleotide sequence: TGTGCCAGCAGCTTAGCGCTGTCGCTAGCGGGAGGGCCCGACACAGATACGCAGTATTTT. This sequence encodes CASSLALSLAGGPDTDTQYF.

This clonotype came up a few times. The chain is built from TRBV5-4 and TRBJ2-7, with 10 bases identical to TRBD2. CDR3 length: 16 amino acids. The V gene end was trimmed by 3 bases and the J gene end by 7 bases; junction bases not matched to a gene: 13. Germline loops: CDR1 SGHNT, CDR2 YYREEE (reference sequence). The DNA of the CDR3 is TGTGCCAGCAGCTCGGCTAGCGGGAGTCCCCCGGGGGAGCAGTACTTC. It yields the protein CASSSASGSPPGEQYF.

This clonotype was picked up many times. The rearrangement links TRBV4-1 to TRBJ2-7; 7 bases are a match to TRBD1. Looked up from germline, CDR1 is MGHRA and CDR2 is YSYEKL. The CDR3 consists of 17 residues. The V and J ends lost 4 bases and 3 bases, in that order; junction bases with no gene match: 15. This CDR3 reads CASSPDLRQGSGYEQYF. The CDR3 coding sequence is TGCGCCAGCAGCCCTGACCTGAGACAGGGTTCGGGCTACGAGCAGTACTTC.

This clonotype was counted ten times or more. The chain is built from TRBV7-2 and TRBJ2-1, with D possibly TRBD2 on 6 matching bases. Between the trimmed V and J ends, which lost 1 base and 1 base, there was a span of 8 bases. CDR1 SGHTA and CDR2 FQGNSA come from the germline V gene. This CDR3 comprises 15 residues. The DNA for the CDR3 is TGTGCCAGCAGCTTAGGGGGACTTTCCTACAATGAGCAGTTCTTC. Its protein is CASSLGGLSYNEQFF.

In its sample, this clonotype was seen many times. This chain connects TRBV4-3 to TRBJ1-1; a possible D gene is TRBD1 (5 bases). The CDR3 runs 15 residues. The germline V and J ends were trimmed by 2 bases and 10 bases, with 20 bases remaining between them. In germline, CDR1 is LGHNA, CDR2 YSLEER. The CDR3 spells CASSQMIRTRESAFF. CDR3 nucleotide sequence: TGCGCCAGCAGCCAAATGATACGGACAAGGGAGTCAGCTTTCTTT.

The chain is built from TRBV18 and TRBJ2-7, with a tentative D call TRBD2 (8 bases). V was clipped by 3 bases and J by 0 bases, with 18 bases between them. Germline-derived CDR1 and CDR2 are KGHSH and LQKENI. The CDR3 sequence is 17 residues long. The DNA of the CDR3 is TGTGCCAGCTCACCCCGGGAGGGAACAGGGGCCTCCTACGAGCAGTACTTC. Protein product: CASSPREGTGASYEQYF.

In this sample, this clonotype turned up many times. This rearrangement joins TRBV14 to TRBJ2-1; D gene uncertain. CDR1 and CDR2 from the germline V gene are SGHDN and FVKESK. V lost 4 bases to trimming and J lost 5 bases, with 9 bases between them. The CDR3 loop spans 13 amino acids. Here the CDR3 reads CASSRLGNNEQFF. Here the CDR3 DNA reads TGTGCCAGCAGCCGGCTTGGAAACAATGAGCAGTTCTTC.

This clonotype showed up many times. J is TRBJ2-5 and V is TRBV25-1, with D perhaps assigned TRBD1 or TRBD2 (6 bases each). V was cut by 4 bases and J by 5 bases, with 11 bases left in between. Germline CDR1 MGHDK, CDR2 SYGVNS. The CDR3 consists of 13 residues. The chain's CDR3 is CASSGKGGETQYF. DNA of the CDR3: TGTGCCAGCAGTGGAAAAGGGGGGGAGACCCAGTACTTC.

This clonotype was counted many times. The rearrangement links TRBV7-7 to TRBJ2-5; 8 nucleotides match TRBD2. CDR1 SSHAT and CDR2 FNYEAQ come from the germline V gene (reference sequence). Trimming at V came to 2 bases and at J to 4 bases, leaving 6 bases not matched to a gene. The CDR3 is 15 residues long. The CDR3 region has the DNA TGTGCCAGCAGCTTAAACGGGAGGGCCGGAGAGACCCAGTACTTC. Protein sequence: CASSLNGRAGETQYF. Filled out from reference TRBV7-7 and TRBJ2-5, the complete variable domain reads GAGVSQSPRYKVTKRGQDVTLRCDPISSHATLYWYQQALGQGPEFLTYFNYEAQPDKSGLPSDRFSAERPEGSISTLTIQRTEQRDSAMYRCASSLNGRAGETQYFGPGTRLLVL.

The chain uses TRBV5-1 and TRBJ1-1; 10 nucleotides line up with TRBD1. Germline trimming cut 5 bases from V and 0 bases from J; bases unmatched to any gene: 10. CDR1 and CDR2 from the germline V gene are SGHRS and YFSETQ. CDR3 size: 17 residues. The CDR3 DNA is TGCGCCAGCAGATCGGGACAGGGGATTCTCATGAACACTGAAGCTTTCTTT. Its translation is CASRSGQGILMNTEAFF.

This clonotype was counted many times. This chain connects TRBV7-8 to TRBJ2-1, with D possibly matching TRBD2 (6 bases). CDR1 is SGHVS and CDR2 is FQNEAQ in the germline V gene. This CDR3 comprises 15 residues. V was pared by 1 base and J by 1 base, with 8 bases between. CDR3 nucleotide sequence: TGTGCCAGCAGCTTAGAGGGACTGTCCTACAATGAGCAGTTCTTC. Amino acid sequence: CASSLEGLSYNEQFF.

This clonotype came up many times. The CDR3 DNA sequence: TGCAGTGCCCCTGGGACCAACATGGGCACAGATACGCAGTATTTT. This gives the protein CSAPGTNMGTDTQYF. The chain combines TRBV20-1 with TRBJ2-3; either TRBD1 or TRBD2 may fit D (5 bases each). The CDR3 spans 15 residues. In germline, CDR1 is DFQATT, CDR2 SNEGSKA (reference sequence). Trimming removed 6 bases at V and 1 base at J, with 17 bases between.

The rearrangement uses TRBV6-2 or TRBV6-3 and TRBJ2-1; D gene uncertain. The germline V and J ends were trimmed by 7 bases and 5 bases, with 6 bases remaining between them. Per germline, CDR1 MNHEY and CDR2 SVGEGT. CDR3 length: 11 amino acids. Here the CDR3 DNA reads TGTGCCAGCACCCAGAACAATGAGCAGTTCTTC. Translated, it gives CASTQNNEQFF.

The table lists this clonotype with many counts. The CDR3 DNA reads as TGTGCCAGCAGCCCCTACGGACTAGAACAGCCCCAGCATTTT. It yields the protein CASSPYGLEQPQHF. The chain carries TRBV7-2 and TRBJ1-5; no clear D gene. The CDR3 length is 14 residues. CDR1 and CDR2 from the germline V gene are SGHTA and FQGNSA. Trimming shortened V by 5 bases and J by 7 bases, and 15 bases separated the two germline ends.

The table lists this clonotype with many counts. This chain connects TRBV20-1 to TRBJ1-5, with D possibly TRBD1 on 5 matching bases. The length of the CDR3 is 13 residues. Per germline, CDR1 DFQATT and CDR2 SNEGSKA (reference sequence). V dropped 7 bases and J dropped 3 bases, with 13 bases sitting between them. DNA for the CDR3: TGCAGTGGCGCAGACAGCCACAATCAGCCCCAGCATTTT. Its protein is CSGADSHNQPQHF.

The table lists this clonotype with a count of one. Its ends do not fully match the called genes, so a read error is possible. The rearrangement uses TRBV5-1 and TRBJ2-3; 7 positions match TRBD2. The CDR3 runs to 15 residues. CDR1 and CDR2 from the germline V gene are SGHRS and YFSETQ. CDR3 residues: CASSLVLADTNTQYF. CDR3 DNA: TGCGCCAGCAGCTTGGTTCTAGCGGACACAAATACGCAGTATTTT.

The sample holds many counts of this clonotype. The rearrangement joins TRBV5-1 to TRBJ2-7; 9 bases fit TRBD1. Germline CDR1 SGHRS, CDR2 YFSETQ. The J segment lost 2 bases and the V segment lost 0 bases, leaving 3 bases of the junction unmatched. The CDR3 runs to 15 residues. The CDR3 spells CASSLVWDRAYEQYF. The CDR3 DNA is TGCGCCAGCAGCTTGGTGTGGGACAGGGCCTACGAGCAGTACTTC. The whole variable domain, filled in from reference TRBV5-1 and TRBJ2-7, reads KAGVTQTPRYLIKTRGQQVTLSCSPISGHRSVSWYQQTPGQGLQFLFEYFSETQRNKGNFPGRFSGRQFSNSRSEMNVSTLELGDSALYLCASSLVWDRAYEQYFGPGTRLTVT.